This TCR beta chain derives from a study of T-cell memory formation after mild COVID-19. Study-level findings and limits: CD4+ contracting clones were mainly CM and EM; CD8+ ones, EMRA. Clones that contracted from day 15 to 85 were balanced CD4/CD8, while later expanders leaned CD4+. Pre-infection memory contained some responding clones, which suggested that cross-reactive memory had joined. Second-wave clones that peaked on day 37 lacked confirmed SARS-CoV-2 specificity.

TCRdb ran MiXCR on the 5' RACE reads and lists one entry per CDR3 protein. The table includes about 250,000 distinct CDR3 sequences, roughly 18% detected once. This clonotype has more than one count but fewer than ten. The antigen remains undetermined. Losses at the gene ends were 1 base for V and 7 bases for J; bases not matched to a gene: 7. The CDR3 loop spans 16 amino acids. Germline loops: CDR1 SGHRS, CDR2 YFSETQ. This chain connects TRBV5-1 to TRBJ2-1; 11 positions match TRBD2. Sequenced input: PBMCs or a T cell subset sorted from them (not recorded which). This receptor was obtained from a man in his late teens or twenties who had mild COVID-19 (a few samples of this study predate the infection). Cell type and time point are not known. The CDR3, as DNA: TGCGCCAGCAGCTTGTTTAGCGGGGGGGCCGGGAATGAGCAGTTCTTC. It yields the protein CASSLFSGGAGNEQFF.